This T cell receptor beta chain was profiled in a study of blood T cell repertoires in COVID-19. Study background: PBMCs, B-cell-depleted T cells, or T cells were the source of the cDNA or gDNA that made up the material.

The CDR3 is 13 residues long. Germline CDR1 and CDR2: MNHEY and SMNVEV (reference sequence). V was clipped by 3 bases and J by 7 bases, with 10 bases between them. Per the original methods: For nucleated cells, counts were estimated from reference gene primer amplification. Sequencing used immunoSEQ multiplex PCR; TCRdb keeps in-frame clones, though not all of them. The V and J calls and clone size are taken from that table; D and trimming were inferred from the DNA. The sample comprises about 98,000 clones, less than 85% of which are singletons, and about 11% rests with the top ten. The chain has TRBV27 and TRBJ2-1; D may be TRBD2 (5 bases). The sample consisted of peripheral blood. The sequence came from a man in his sixties or seventies with active or convalescent COVID-19. The CDR3: CASSFGGLNEQFF. As DNA, the CDR3 is TGTGCCAGCAGTTTTGGAGGCCTAAATGAGCAGTTCTTC.